Following are 26 T cell receptor beta chains from one sample sequenced in a study of radiotherapy plus CTLA-4 blockade in lung cancer. Data came from immunoSEQ multiplex PCR; TCRdb stores just in-frame clones and leaves some out. The sample holds approximately 73,000 clones, roughly 91% seen once. The sequences come from peripheral blood, collected from a patient treated with radiotherapy plus ipilimumab. These receptors all come from a human donor with non-small cell lung cancer that progressed on radiotherapy plus ipilimumab.

Concerning this clone itself: The sample has other DNA sequences that encode this CDR3 too. This chain joins TRBV27 and TRBJ1-2, with 10 bases matching TRBD1. The CDR3 sequence is 16 residues long. CDR1 is MNHEY and CDR2 is SMNVEV in the germline V gene (reference sequence). V dropped 5 bases and J dropped 8; count of bases not matched to a gene: 14. CDR3 loop: CASSLKAPGTGAGYTF. CDR3 DNA: TGTGCCAGCAGTCTGAAGGCCCCCGGGACAGGGGCGGGCTACACCTTC.

The chain links TRBV28 to TRBJ1-5; D is uncertain. Per the germline V gene, CDR1 is MDHEN and CDR2 is SYDVKM. This CDR3 spans 14 amino acids. Trimming shortened V by 2 bases and J by 3 bases, and 8 bases separated the two germline ends. CDR3 sequence: CASSLAVANQPQHF. As DNA, the CDR3 is TGTGCCAGCAGTTTAGCAGTCGCCAATCAGCCCCAGCATTTT.

This chain uses TRBV30 with TRBJ2-7, with TRBD1 identical over 8 bases. With V trimmed by 8 bases and J by 2 bases, 5 bases remained unmatched. This CDR3 has 12 amino acids. Germline CDR1 GTSNPN, CDR2 SVGIG (reference sequence). CDR3 in amino acids: CAVQGQAYEQYF. For the CDR3, the DNA is TGTGCCGTACAGGGACAGGCCTACGAGCAGTACTTC.

This chain links TRBV7-8 with TRBJ2-7, with D hard to call. The CDR3 totals 11 residues. V lost 5 bases to trimming and J lost 4 bases, with 6 bases between them. Germline values: CDR1 SGHVS, CDR2 FQNEAQ. CDR3 nucleotide sequence: TGTGCCAGCAGCGTAGAGTACGAGCAGTACTTC. It yields the protein CASSVEYEQYF.

The chain carries TRBV28 and TRBJ1-4; 8 positions agree with TRBD1. With 2 bases clipped from V and 10 bases from J, the junction kept 9 bases outside the gene matches. The CDR3 length is 15 residues. From germline, CDR1 is MDHEN and CDR2 SYDVKM. The CDR3 spells CASSLPTGDMVKLFF. Here the CDR3 DNA reads TGTGCCAGCAGTTTACCGACAGGGGATATGGTAAAACTGTTTTTT.

The rearrangement uses TRBV2 and TRBJ1-2, with D possibly matching TRBD1 (6 bases). V was clipped by 3 bases and J by 0 bases, with 20 bases between them. The CDR3 loop spans 18 amino acids. Germline V CDR1 and CDR2: SNHLY, FYNNEI. This CDR3 is CASSEPGAGARPNYGYTF. CDR3 bases: TGTGCCAGCAGTGAGCCTGGGGCAGGGGCCCGTCCTAACTATGGCTACACCTTC.

The CDR3 bases are TGTGCCAGCAGCTCGGGCCTCATAAATGAGCAGTTCTTC. Protein sequence: CASSSGLINEQFF. The genes are TRBV5-6 and TRBJ2-1; no clear D gene. Germline CDR1 is SGHDT and CDR2 is YYEEEE. The germline V and J ends were trimmed by 3 bases and 7 bases, with 11 bases remaining between them. The CDR3 extends over 13 amino acids. Using reference TRBV5-6 and TRBJ2-1 for the parts outside the CDR3, the full variable domain is DAGVTQSPTHLIKTRGQQVTLRCSPKSGHDTVSWYQQALGQGPQFIFQYYEEEERQRGNFPDRFSGHQFPNYSSELNVNALLLGDSALYLCASSSGLINEQFFGPGTRLTVL.

This chain links TRBV4-1 with TRBJ2-7, with 10 positions matching TRBD2. The CDR3 sequence is 15 residues long. Germline loops: CDR1 MGHRA, CDR2 YSYEKL. Trimming removed 4 bases from V and 0 bases from J; junction bases left unmatched: 3. The CDR3 nucleotides are TGCGCCAGCAGCCCCTCTAGCGGGGGCTCCTACGAGCAGTACTTC. Translation gives CASSPSSGGSYEQYF.

The genes are TRBV7-3 and TRBJ2-3, with D uncertain. Trimming took off 1 base at V and 4 bases at J, with 6 bases between the two ends. The CDR3 runs to 13 residues. Germline V gene data show CDR1 as SGHTA and CDR2 as FQGTGA. For the CDR3, the DNA is TGTGCCAGCAGCTTAAACAGCGCAGATACGCAGTATTTT. Protein product: CASSLNSADTQYF.

The chain has TRBV5-1 and TRBJ2-6; possible D gene TRBD1, 6 bases. The germline V gene has CDR1 SGHRS and CDR2 YFSETQ. Trimming stripped 2 bases from V and 2 bases from J, with 14 bases between. The CDR3 totals 17 residues. The chain's CDR3 is CASSLDRAGAGANVLTF. The CDR3 nucleotides are TGCGCCAGCAGCTTAGATCGCGCAGGGGCTGGGGCCAACGTCCTGACTTTC.

V and J are TRBV29-1 and TRBJ1-1; 9 bases line up with TRBD1. The length of the CDR3 is 11 residues. From germline, CDR1 is SQVTM and CDR2 ANQGSEA. V lost 7 bases to trimming and J lost 6 bases; unmatched junction nucleotides: 3. CDR3 bases: TGCAGCGGTTGGACAGGGGCTGAAGCTTTCTTT. Its translation: CSGWTGAEAFF. The whole variable domain, remainder taken from reference TRBV29-1 and TRBJ1-1, is SAVISQKPSRDICQRGTSLTIQCQVDSQVTMMFWYRQQPGQSLTLIATANQGSEATYESGFVIDKFPISRPNLTFSTLTVSNMSPEDSSIYLCSGWTGAEAFFGQGTRLTVV.

This clone was recorded a few times. The rearrangement uses TRBV11-2 and TRBJ2-3; D might be TRBD2 (6 bases). V lost 3 bases, J lost 5 bases, and 21 bases lay in between. The CDR3 spans 17 residues. CDR1 and CDR2 (germline): SGHAT, FQNNGV. The CDR3 is CASSFLGWRELRDTQYF. The CDR3 DNA is TGTGCCAGCAGCTTCCTAGGGTGGAGGGAGTTGAGAGATACGCAGTATTTT.

The chain joins TRBV5-6 to TRBJ2-1; TRBD1 agrees at 12 bases. This CDR3 spans 15 amino acids. The germline V gene has CDR1 SGHDT and CDR2 YYEEEE. The V and J ends lost 3 bases and 7 bases, in that order; junction bases with no gene match: 5. Here the CDR3 reads CASSSPGQGANEQFF. CDR3 coding DNA: TGTGCCAGCAGCTCTCCGGGACAGGGGGCTAATGAGCAGTTCTTC.

This rearrangement joins TRBV7-2 to TRBJ2-3, with 9 nucleotides matching TRBD2. Germline V gene lookup returns CDR1 SGHTA and CDR2 FQGNSA. The CDR3 runs 15 residues. The trim removed 3 bases at V and 6 bases at J, leaving 7 bases unmatched. This CDR3 reads CASSFRVSGSDTQYF. The CDR3 coding sequence is TGTGCCAGCAGCTTTAGGGTTAGCGGGAGTGATACGCAGTATTTT.

This clone was seen only once. The gene calls are TRBV5-1 and TRBJ2-3; 7 bases fit TRBD1. Germline-derived CDR1 and CDR2 are SGHRS and YFSETQ. V was pared by 2 bases and J by 1 base, with 4 bases of the junction left unmatched. This CDR3 is built from 15 residues. The CDR3 nucleotides read TGCGCCAGCAGCTTCCGACAGGGCCGCACAGATACGCAGTATTTT. Translating it yields CASSFRQGRTDTQYF.

The V gene is TRBV15, the J gene TRBJ2-5, with a weak D call TRBD2 (6 bases). CDR3 length: 18 residues. The V and J ends lost 0 bases and 3 bases respectively, with 20 bases between them. The V gene's germline CDR1 is LNHNV and CDR2 YYDKDF (reference sequence). CDR3: CATSRDLLALIGKETQYF. CDR3 nucleotides: TGTGCCACCAGCAGAGATCTACTAGCCCTTATCGGGAAAGAGACCCAGTACTTC.

The chain is built from TRBV6-1 and TRBJ1-2; no firm D call. Germline V CDR1 and CDR2: MNHNS, SASEGT. This CDR3 is 13 amino acids long. The ends were cut back, 2 bases at V and 7 bases at J, with 11 bases in the middle. CDR3 in amino acids: CASSEIRWGGYTF. DNA of the CDR3: TGTGCCAGCAGTGAAATCAGGTGGGGTGGCTACACCTTC.

This chain links TRBV5-1 with TRBJ2-1; maybe TRBD1 (5 bases). V shed 0 bases and J shed 3 bases, with 10 bases lying between them. CDR1 and CDR2 from the germline V gene are SGHRS and YFSETQ. This CDR3 has 15 residues. This CDR3 is CASSLEGADYNEQFF. CDR3 sequence (DNA): TGCGCCAGCAGCTTGGAAGGGGCGGACTACAATGAGCAGTTCTTC.

The genes are TRBV18 and TRBJ2-2, with unresolved D. Deletions cut 2 bases from V and 2 bases from J, with 3 bases between. Germline V gene lookup returns CDR1 KGHSH and CDR2 LQKENI. This CDR3 spans 13 amino acids. DNA for the CDR3: TGTGCCAGCTCACCAGTCAACACCGGGGAGCTGTTTTTT. Translating it yields CASSPVNTGELFF. The full variable domain, completed using reference TRBV18 and TRBJ2-2, is NAGVMQNPRHLVRRRGQEARLRCSPMKGHSHVYWYRQLPEEGLKFMVYLQKENIIDESGMPKERFSAEFPKEGPSILRIQQVVRGDSAAYFCASSPVNTGELFFGEGSRLTVL.

The V call is TRBV2, the J call TRBJ1-2; 10 positions agree with TRBD1. The CDR3 is 15 residues long. Looked up from germline, CDR1 is SNHLY and CDR2 is FYNNEI. With 3 bases clipped from V and 5 bases from J, the junction kept 6 bases outside the gene matches. CDR3 in DNA: TGTGCCAGCAGTGAGATGACAGGGGGCGGTTATGGCTACACCTTC. It specifies CASSEMTGGGYGYTF.

The chain uses TRBV27 and TRBJ2-7; possible D gene TRBD2, 6 bases. The CDR3 extends over 13 amino acids. With 8 bases removed from V and 4 bases from J, the gap between germline ends came to 15 bases. Germline V CDR1 and CDR2: MNHEY, SMNVEV (reference sequence). The chain's CDR3 is CASGLAKFYEQYF. CDR3 nucleotides: TGTGCCAGCGGCCTAGCGAAGTTTTACGAGCAGTACTTC.

The gene calls are TRBV7-8 and TRBJ2-5, with D unclear. CDR1 is SGHVS, CDR2 FQNEAQ, per germline. This CDR3 spans 16 amino acids. Trimming removed 4 bases at V and 5 bases at J, with 20 bases between. The CDR3 DNA reads as TGTGCCAGCAGCTCTTCAGCGCGTCCTGGGGTGGAGACCCAGTACTTC. Translated, it gives CASSSSARPGVETQYF.

About this clone itself: It is likely a read error: a sequence one base away is far more abundant. Other nucleotide sequences from this sample produce the same CDR3. This rearrangement joins TRBV2 to TRBJ1-1; the D is unclear. The CDR3 sequence is 18 residues long. Germline CDR1 and CDR2: SNHLY and FYNNEI. The CDR3 loop reads CASSEGVAVAFMNTEAFF. CDR3 bases: TGTGCCAGCAGTGAAGGGGTGGCCGTAGCATTCATGAACACTGAAGCCTTCTTT. The entire variable domain, with the rest obtained from reference TRBV2 and TRBJ1-1, is as follows: EPEVTQTPSHQVTQMGQEVILRCVPISNHLYFYWYRQILGQKVEFLVSFYNNEISEKSEIFDDQFSVERPDGSNFTLKIRSTKLEDSAMYFCASSEGVAVAFMNTEAFFGQGTRLTVV.

This chain connects TRBV18 to TRBJ2-4; 15 bases map to TRBD2. The CDR3 is made up of 20 amino acids. Losses at the gene ends were 0 bases for V and 2 bases for J; bases not matched to a gene: 8. The germline CDR1 and CDR2 sequences are KGHSH and LQKENI. The CDR3: CASSPPGLAGGRGTKNIQYF. CDR3 DNA: TGTGCCAGCTCACCACCGGGACTAGCGGGAGGCCGGGGGACCAAAAACATTCAGTACTTC.

This chain links TRBV28 with TRBJ1-5; D is ambiguous. Per the germline V gene, CDR1 is MDHEN and CDR2 is SYDVKM. Trimming removed 5 bases at V and 0 bases at J, with 14 bases between. CDR3 length: 16 amino acids. In nucleotides, the CDR3 is TGTGCCAGCAGTCAATCGGGAGGTTATAGCAATCAGCCCCAGCATTTT. It codes for CASSQSGGYSNQPQHF.

CDR3 amino acids: CASSLAETQYF. CDR3 bases: TGTGCCAGCAGCTTGGCTGAGACCCAGTACTTC. The chain links TRBV5-8 to TRBJ2-5; D uncertain. Trimming took 0 bases from V and 5 from J, leaving 2 bases between them. The CDR3 is 11 residues long. Germline loops: CDR1 SGHTS, CDR2 YDEGEE.